Each of the 24 T cell receptor beta chains below was sequenced from the same sample in a study of T cell responses to AZD1222 COVID-19 vaccine. Profiling relied on immunoSEQ multiplex PCR, and the TCRdb table lists in-frame clones only, not all of them. Among around 150,000 clones, around 94% were seen once, and the ten largest hold 1.3%. The material was peripheral blood, obtained on day 0 of AZD1222 vaccination. The receptors were gathered from an adult in good health.

J is TRBJ1-4 and V is TRBV3-1 (or the pseudogene TRBV3-2); 7 nucleotides agree with TRBD1. The germline V gene encodes CDR1 LGHDT and CDR2 YNNKEL (reference sequence). Trimming removed 1 base from V and 7 bases from J; junction bases left unmatched: 9. This CDR3 is built from 16 residues. CDR3: CASSQAPGGIGEKLFF. DNA of the CDR3: TGTGCCAGCAGCCAAGCCCCAGGGGGGATTGGTGAAAAACTGTTTTTT.

This chain links TRBV7-8 with TRBJ1-1, with D perhaps matching TRBD1 (6 bases). CDR1 and CDR2 (germline): SGHVS, FQNEAQ. This CDR3 has 15 amino acids. V shed 5 bases and J shed 5 bases, with 18 bases lying between them. The DNA for the CDR3 is TGTGCCAGCAGCGTAGTGGGACGAGGGGGAACTGAAGCTTTCTTT. Its protein is CASSVVGRGGTEAFF.

The chain recombines TRBV5-1 with TRBJ1-3; D gene unclear. V lost 4 bases, J lost 0 bases, and 14 bases lay in between. Per germline, CDR1 SGHRS and CDR2 YFSETQ. There are 16 residues in the CDR3. The CDR3 spells CASSMDGRYSGNTIYF. The CDR3, as DNA: TGCGCCAGCAGCATGGACGGACGGTACTCTGGAAACACCATATATTTT.

This chain uses TRBV6-2 or TRBV6-3 with TRBJ1-1, with 9 bases matching TRBD1. The germline V gene has CDR1 MNHEY and CDR2 SVGEGT. Trimming at V came to 6 bases and at J to 5 bases, leaving 4 bases not matched to a gene. This CDR3 region has 13 residues. CDR3 in amino acids: CASSRQGVTEAFF. DNA of the CDR3: TGTGCCAGCAGCCGACAGGGGGTAACTGAAGCTTTCTTT.

The V call is TRBV6-1, the J call TRBJ2-5; D not resolved. From germline, CDR1 is MNHNS and CDR2 SASEGT. The CDR3 contains 12 residues. V lost 3 bases and J 5 bases, leaving 7 bases between the germline ends. CDR3 sequence: CASSDYLETQYF. The CDR3 DNA reads TGTGCCAGCAGTGATTATTTGGAGACCCAGTACTTC.

The chain joins TRBV11-2 to TRBJ2-3; 11 nucleotides align to TRBD2. The V and J ends lost 4 bases and 2 bases, in that order; junction bases with no gene match: 5. This CDR3 is 16 amino acids long. Per the germline V gene, CDR1 is SGHAT and CDR2 is FQNNGV. DNA of the CDR3: TGTGCCAGCAGCTCGGTAGCGGGAGGGCCCACAGATACGCAGTATTTT. Translated, it gives CASSSVAGGPTDTQYF.

The rearrangement joins TRBV27 to TRBJ1-2, with D perhaps TRBD1 (6 bases). The germline V gene encodes CDR1 MNHEY and CDR2 SMNVEV (reference sequence). The CDR3 contains 16 residues. Trimming removed 5 bases at V and 4 bases at J, with 20 bases between. CDR3 protein: CASSPIRTDRTYGYTF. CDR3 bases: TGTGCCAGCAGTCCCATAAGAACCGACAGGACCTATGGCTACACCTTC.

The chain recombines TRBV27 with TRBJ2-7; D gene ambiguous. Germline CDR1 is MNHEY and CDR2 is SMNVEV (reference sequence). V lost 3 bases and J 3 bases, leaving 12 bases between the germline ends. The CDR3 is made up of 14 amino acids. CDR3 loop: CASSFSGGSYEQYV. DNA of the CDR3: TGTGCCAGCAGTTTTTCAGGCGGAAGCTACGAGCAGTACGTC.

The chain uses TRBV5-1 and TRBJ1-3; 9 bases agree with TRBD1. Germline V lookup: CDR1 SGHRS, CDR2 YFSETQ. CDR3 length: 16 amino acids. V lost 0 bases and J lost 3; bases outside the gene matches: 4. CDR3 nucleotides: TGCGCCAGCAGCTTGGACGGGACAGGGAGTGGAAACACCATATATTTT. The encoded protein is CASSLDGTGSGNTIYF.

The V call is TRBV20-1, the J call TRBJ2-3, with D hard to call. The V gene lost 4 bases and the J gene lost 7 bases, with 9 bases spanning the gap. This CDR3 has 11 amino acids. Germline assignment: CDR1 DFQATT and CDR2 SNEGSKA (reference sequence). CDR3 sequence (DNA): TGCAGTGCTAATTCGCTGTATACGCAGTATTTT. This translates into CSANSLYTQYF.

The chain employs TRBV11-2 and TRBJ1-3; no reliable D call. Deletions cut 1 base from V and 0 bases from J, with 10 bases between. The CDR3 runs to 16 residues. Germline CDR1 reads SGHAT; CDR2 reads FQNNGV. DNA of the CDR3: TGTGCCAGCAGCTTAGCGGCCTCCTCCTCTGGAAACACCATATATTTT. It yields the protein CASSLAASSSGNTIYF.

The chain employs TRBV28 and TRBJ1-1, with D perhaps TRBD1 (5 bases). CDR1 is MDHEN and CDR2 is SYDVKM in the germline V gene. Between the trimmed V and J ends, which lost 10 bases and 5 bases, there was a span of 17 bases. The CDR3 is made up of 13 amino acids. CDR3 nucleotide sequence: TGTGCCACCTTGGGACGTCCGGGGACTGAAGCTTTCTTT. Amino acid sequence: CATLGRPGTEAFF.

With regard to this clone: One end of the junction fails to match germline, which may point to a read error. The V and J genes are TRBV28 and TRBJ1-1, with D possibly matching TRBD1 (5 bases). CDR3 length: 11 residues. Germline V CDR1 and CDR2: MDHEN, SYDVKM. The CDR3 protein is CAGSQGTEAFF. The CDR3, as DNA: TGTGCCGGCAGCCAGGGTACTGAAGCTTTCTTT.

V is TRBV5-1 and J is TRBJ1-5; D unclear. CDR3 length: 14 residues. Trimming took off 4 bases at V and 0 bases at J, with 8 bases between the two ends. Germline-derived CDR1 and CDR2 are SGHRS and YFSETQ. CDR3: CASSIAPSNQPQHF. The CDR3 nucleotides read TGCGCCAGCAGCATAGCGCCTAGCAATCAGCCCCAGCATTTT.

This chain links TRBV5-1 with TRBJ2-1, with TRBD2 matching over 9 bases. Germline lookup yields CDR1 SGHRS and CDR2 YFSETQ. Trimming removed 1 base from V and 0 bases from J; junction bases left unmatched: 5. CDR3 length: 17 residues. The CDR3 sequence: CASSLISGRTSYNEQFF. The CDR3 DNA follows: TGCGCCAGCAGCTTGATAAGCGGGAGGACCTCCTACAATGAGCAGTTCTTC.

The DNA of the CDR3 is TGCACCAGCAGCCATCCTCCGGGACTCAAGAGCAATCAGCCCCAGCATTTT. Translating it yields CTSSHPPGLKSNQPQHF. V and J are TRBV1 and TRBJ1-5. TRBV1 is labeled a pseudogene. The CDR3 length is 17 residues.

The gene calls are TRBV7-6 and TRBJ2-1, with D unclear. The CDR3 has 17 residues. From germline, CDR1 is SGHVS and CDR2 FNYEAQ. Between the trimmed V and J ends, which lost 5 bases and 5 bases, there was a span of 22 bases. CDR3 sequence (DNA): TGTGCCAGCAGCCGTAAGAGGACCGGAGATGCACACAATGAGCAGTTCTTC. Translation gives CASSRKRTGDAHNEQFF.

The V call is TRBV6-4, the J call TRBJ1-1; D call uncertain. The length of the CDR3 is 13 residues. Trimming took 3 bases from V and 0 from J, leaving 5 bases between them. The germline gives CDR1 MRHNA, CDR2 SNTAGT. CDR3 loop: CASSEGVNTEAFF. The CDR3 DNA reads TGTGCCAGCAGTGAGGGAGTGAACACTGAAGCTTTCTTT.

The V gene is TRBV9, the J gene TRBJ2-1; 11 bases map to TRBD2. The CDR3 totals 17 residues. CDR1 and CDR2 (germline): SGDLS, YYNGEE. J was trimmed by 6 bases and V by 7 bases; bases with no gene match: 15. The CDR3 bases are TGTGCCAGCGGGGGAAGTTTAGGACTAGCGGGCTCCAATGAGCAGTTCTTC. Residues: CASGGSLGLAGSNEQFF.

The CDR3 protein is CASSQYNVLYSNQPQHF. CDR3 DNA: TGCGCCAGCAGTCAATATAACGTACTCTATAGCAATCAGCCCCAGCATTTT. The V and J genes are TRBV23-1 and TRBJ1-5; D not resolved. TRBV23-1 is placed among ORFs of uncertain function. V lost 1 base and J 0 bases, leaving 13 bases between the germline ends. This CDR3 is 17 amino acids long.

The genes are TRBV20-1 and TRBJ1-1; no clear D. V gave up 3 bases and J gave up 11 bases, with 10 bases separating them. The CDR3 contains 10 residues. Germline V gives CDR1 DFQATT, CDR2 SNEGSKA (reference sequence). The CDR3 region has the DNA TGCAGTGCTAGCTGGCAGGAGGCTTTCTTT. Translating it yields CSASWQEAFF.

The chain carries TRBV5-6 and TRBJ2-5; weak D call: TRBD2 (6 bases). CDR1 is SGHDT and CDR2 is YYEEEE in the germline V gene. CDR3 length equals 15 residues. Between the trimmed V and J ends, which lost 3 bases and 2 bases, there was a span of 14 bases. CDR3 in DNA: TGTGCCAGCAGCTGGGGGGACCAAAGGCAAGAGACCCAGTACTTC. Translated, it gives CASSWGDQRQETQYF.

The chain is built from TRBV15 and TRBJ2-1, with D tentatively TRBD1 or TRBD2 (8 bases each). The CDR3 is 18 residues long. Looked up from germline, CDR1 is LNHNV and CDR2 is YYDKDF (reference sequence). The V end lost 3 bases, the J end lost 3 bases, and 21 bases lay between the germline ends. CDR3 sequence (DNA): TGTGCCACCAGCAGTCGGGGGGGCCGGACAGGGAGCTACAATGAGCAGTTCTTC. It codes for CATSSRGGRTGSYNEQFF.

The chain's CDR3 is CASSPWGRTNTGELFF. CDR3 bases: TGTGCCAGCAGCCCGTGGGGACGTACGAACACCGGGGAGCTGTTTTTT. The J gene is TRBJ2-2, the V gene TRBV9; D may be TRBD1 or TRBD2 (5 bases each). This CDR3 region has 16 residues. Per the germline V gene, CDR1 is SGDLS and CDR2 is YYNGEE. The ends were cut back, 4 bases at V and 0 bases at J, with 13 bases in the middle.